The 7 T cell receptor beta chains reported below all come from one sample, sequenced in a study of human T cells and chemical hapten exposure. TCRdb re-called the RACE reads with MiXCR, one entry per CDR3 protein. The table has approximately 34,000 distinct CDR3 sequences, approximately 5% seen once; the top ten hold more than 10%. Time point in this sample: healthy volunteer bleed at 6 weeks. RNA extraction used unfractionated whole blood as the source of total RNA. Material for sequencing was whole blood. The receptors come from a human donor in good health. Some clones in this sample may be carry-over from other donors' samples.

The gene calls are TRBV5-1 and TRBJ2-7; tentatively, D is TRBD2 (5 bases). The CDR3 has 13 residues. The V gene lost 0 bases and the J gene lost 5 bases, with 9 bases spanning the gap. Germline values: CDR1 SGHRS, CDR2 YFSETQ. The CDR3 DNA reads TGCGCCAGCAGCTTGGCGGGATCCCACGAGCAGTACTTC. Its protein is CASSLAGSHEQYF.

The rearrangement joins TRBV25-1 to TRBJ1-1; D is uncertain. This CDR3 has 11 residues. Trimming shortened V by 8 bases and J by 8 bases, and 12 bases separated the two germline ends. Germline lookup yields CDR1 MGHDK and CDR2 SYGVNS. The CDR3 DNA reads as TGTGCCAGCGGGCAGACAAACGAAGCTTTCTTT. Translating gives CASGQTNEAFF.

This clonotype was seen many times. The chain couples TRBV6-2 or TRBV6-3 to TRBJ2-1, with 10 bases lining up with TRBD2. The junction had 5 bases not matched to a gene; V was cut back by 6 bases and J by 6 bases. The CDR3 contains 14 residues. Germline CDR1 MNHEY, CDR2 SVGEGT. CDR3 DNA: TGTGCCAGCAGGGAGCGGGGGGGCCTCAATGAGCAGTTCTTC. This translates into CASRERGGLNEQFF.

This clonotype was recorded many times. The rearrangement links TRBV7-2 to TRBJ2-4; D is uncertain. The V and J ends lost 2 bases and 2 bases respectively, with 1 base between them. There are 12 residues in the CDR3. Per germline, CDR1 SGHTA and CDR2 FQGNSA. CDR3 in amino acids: CASSLTKNIQYF. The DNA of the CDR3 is TGTGCCAGCAGCTTAACCAAAAACATTCAGTACTTC.

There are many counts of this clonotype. For the CDR3, the DNA is TGTGCCAGCAGCCTTCAAGGAGCTCAGCCCCAGCATTTT. This codes for CASSLQGAQPQHF. The V and J genes are TRBV28 and TRBJ1-5; D gene unclear. The CDR3 consists of 13 residues. V gave up 6 bases and J gave up 6 bases, with 12 bases separating them. The germline V gene has CDR1 MDHEN and CDR2 SYDVKM. Complete variable domain (other parts from reference TRBV28 and TRBJ1-5): DVKVTQSSRYLVKRTGEKVFLECVQDMDHENMFWYRQDPGLGLRLIYFSYDVKMKEKGDIPEGYSVSREKKERFSLILESASTNQTSMYLCASSLQGAQPQHFGDGTRLSIL.

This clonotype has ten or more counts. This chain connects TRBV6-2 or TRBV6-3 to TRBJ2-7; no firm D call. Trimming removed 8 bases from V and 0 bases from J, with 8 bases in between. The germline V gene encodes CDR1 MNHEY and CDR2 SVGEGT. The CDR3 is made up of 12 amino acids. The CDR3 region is CASSIGSYEQYF. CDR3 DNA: TGTGCCAGCTCCATCGGCTCCTACGAGCAGTACTTC.

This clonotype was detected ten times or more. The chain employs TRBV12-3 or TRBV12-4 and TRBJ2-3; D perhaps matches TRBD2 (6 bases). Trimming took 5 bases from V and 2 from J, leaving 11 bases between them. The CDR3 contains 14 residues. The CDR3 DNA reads TGTGCCAGCAGTCTCACTAGCACCACAGATACGCAGTATTTT. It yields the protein CASSLTSTTDTQYF.